The clone carrying this T cell receptor (beta chain) was detected a few times. Germline V gene sequence: CDR1 MNHNS, CDR2 SASEGT. CDR3 length equals 12 residues. V lost 7 bases, J lost 2 bases, and 8 bases lay in between. The entry originates in a study of lung T cells in sarcoidosis with Löfgren's syndrome. TCRdb reprocessed the reads with MiXCR, giving one entry per CDR3 protein. The data show fewer than 80,000 distinct CDR3 sequences, around 21% seen once. The chain has TRBV6-1 and TRBJ2-5; no clear D. The sample consisted of CD4+ T cells from PBMCs. The sequence was obtained from a human donor with sarcoidosis (Löfgren's syndrome or another form), or a control subject (not recorded which). The CDR3 nucleotides read TGTGCCAGCAAAGGGTCTCAAGAGACCCAGTACTTC. This encodes CASKGSQETQYF.